These 5 T cell receptor beta chains came from one sample sequenced in a study of OX40 agonist ivuxolimab in advanced cancers. The library was obtained by the immunoSEQ multiplex PCR assay. In its TCRdb copy, this immuneACCESS table keeps in-frame sequences only and misses some clones. Where compared with another copy, unresolved V genes explain less than half of these, and the others have no known cause. This sample comprises fewer than 90,000 clones, around 89% of them detected only once. The top ten clonotypes cover 0.3% to 0.45% of the sample. The material sequenced was CD4+ or CD8+ T cells sorted from blood, taken in a trial of the OX40 agonist ivuxolimab. Receptors originate from an adult with an advanced solid tumor such as melanoma, head and neck, liver or kidney cancer.

The chain recombines TRBV6-5 with TRBJ2-7; a possible D gene is TRBD1 (6 bases). The germline V gene encodes CDR1 MNHEY and CDR2 SVGAGI. The CDR3 has 14 amino acids. V lost 2 bases and J 4 bases, leaving 12 bases between the germline ends. The CDR3 loop is CASSYQRGTYEQYF. CDR3 sequence (DNA): TGTGCCAGCAGTTACCAGAGGGGGACGTACGAGCAGTACTTC.

J is TRBJ2-1 and V is TRBV5-4; D perhaps matches TRBD1 (6 bases). The V end lost 3 bases, the J end lost 4 bases, and 11 bases lay between the germline ends. The length of the CDR3 is 14 residues. Germline assignment: CDR1 SGHNT and CDR2 YYREEE (reference sequence). DNA for the CDR3: TGTGCCAGCAGCTATCAGGACAGATACAATGAGCAGTTCTTC. Translated, it gives CASSYQDRYNEQFF.

J is TRBJ2-7 and V is TRBV6-5; D gene uncertain. The CDR3 covers 14 residues. The germline V gene encodes CDR1 MNHEY and CDR2 SVGAGI. V was shortened by 4 bases and J by 5 bases, with 15 bases between the two germline ends. DNA of the CDR3: TGTGCCAGCAGTTCCCGGACCCCTCGAGACGAGCAGTACTTC. Translation: CASSSRTPRDEQYF.

The rearrangement links TRBV4-3 to TRBJ2-2; TRBD2 matches 10 bases. The CDR3 totals 18 residues. CDR1 and CDR2 (germline): LGHNA, YSLEER. V lost 0 bases and J lost 5; bases outside the gene matches: 9. The DNA for the CDR3 is TGCGCCAGCAGCCAAGAGCCTAGCGGGAGTAGTAGGACCGGGGAGCTGTTTTTT. This sequence encodes CASSQEPSGSSRTGELFF.

This chain uses TRBV5-1 with TRBJ2-7; D is unresolved. From germline, CDR1 is SGHRS and CDR2 YFSETQ. The V end lost 0 bases, the J end lost 3 bases, and 4 bases lay between the germline ends. This CDR3 comprises 12 residues. This CDR3 is CASSLDDYEQYF. The CDR3 coding sequence is TGCGCCAGCAGCTTGGATGACTACGAGCAGTACTTC.